Listed below are T cell receptor beta chains from one sample, sequenced in a study of blood T cell repertoires in COVID-19. Sequenced by immunoSEQ multiplex PCR; TCRdb stores in-frame clones only, minus some. Here the sample spans 270,000 or so clones, roughly nine tenths being singletons. Sequenced: peripheral blood. Receptors originate from a woman in her forties who had recovered from COVID-19. Both conserved end residues are part of each CDR3. A D gene is named only where the DNA matches it firmly. A clone size is listed for some rows: how often the clone was seen (once, few, many), or a class if it is expanded.

CDR3 | DNA | size | D | J | V
CASSQDPGVRNSPLHF | TGCGCCAGCAGCCAAGATCCCGGGGTGAGGAATTCACCCCTCCACTTT | NA | NA | TRBJ1-6 | TRBV4-1
CASSFKGAEAFF | TGTGCCAGCTCATTCAAGGGGGCCGAAGCTTTCTTT | NA | TRBD1 | TRBJ1-1 | TRBV18
CASSFAGEETQYF | TGTGCCAGCAGCTTCGCAGGGGAAGAGACCCAGTACTTC | NA | NA | TRBJ2-5 | TRBV11-2
CASSLDTDQPQHF | TGTGCCAGCAGCCTTGACACAGATCAGCCCCAGCATTTT | NA | NA | TRBJ1-5 | TRBV5-4
CASRDFTDTQYF | TGTGCCAGCAGGGACTTCACAGATACGCAGTATTTT | NA | NA | TRBJ2-3 | TRBV2
CASSLSGDAFF | TGTGCCAGCAGTTTATCAGGGGATGCTTTCTTT | NA | NA | TRBJ1-1 | TRBV28
CAWSPGETQYF | TGTGCCTGGAGTCCGGGGGAGACCCAGTACTTC | once | NA | TRBJ2-5 | TRBV30
CASSDGPTQPQHF | TGTGCCAGCAGTGATGGGCCGACCCAGCCCCAGCATTTT | NA | NA | TRBJ1-5 | TRBV6-1
CASSQSGQGRDQPQHF | TGTGCCAGCAGCCAATCGGGACAGGGGAGAGATCAGCCCCAGCATTTT | few | TRBD1 | TRBJ1-5 | TRBV3-1/TRBV3-2
CASSESAGLRTDTQYF | TGCGCCAGCAGTGAGTCTGCGGGCCTCCGCACAGATACGCAGTATTTT | NA | NA | TRBJ2-3 | TRBV10-1
CASSFAGLDTQYF | TGTGCCAGCAGCTTTGCAGGGTTGGATACGCAGTATTTT | NA | NA | TRBJ2-3 | TRBV7-2
CASRGGPLEKLFF | TGTGCCAGCCGCGGGGGCCCTCTTGAAAAACTGTTTTTT | once | NA | TRBJ1-4 | TRBV19
CASSFTGRAGTGYTF | TGTGCCAGCAGTTTCACTGGGCGAGCAGGTACGGGCTACACCTTC | NA | NA | TRBJ1-2 | TRBV28
CASSTSGTGDQPQHF | TGTGCCAGCTCAACCTCCGGGACAGGAGATCAGCCCCAGCATTTT | NA | TRBD1 | TRBJ1-5 | TRBV18
CASTRRSGTGRTGELFF | TGTGCCAGCACCAGGAGGTCCGGGACAGGGAGGACCGGGGAGCTGTTTTTT | few | TRBD1 | TRBJ2-2 | TRBV27
CSVDPHARTGGSEQFF | TGCAGCGTTGACCCCCACGCGCGGACAGGGGGCAGTGAGCAGTTCTTC | NA | TRBD1 | TRBJ2-1 | TRBV29-1
CASSQVRDWAYNEQFF | TGCGCCAGCAGCCAGGTCCGGGACTGGGCCTACAATGAGCAGTTCTTC | once | NA | TRBJ2-1 | TRBV4-3
CASSQVGKTSGRVNEQFF | TGCGCCAGCAGCCAAGTGGGCAAGACTAGCGGGAGGGTAAATGAGCAGTTCTTC | once | TRBD2 | TRBJ2-1 | TRBV4-1
CATKRDFASGGNQPQHF | TGTGCCACCAAACGGGACTTCGCCTCGGGGGGCAATCAGCCCCAGCATTTT | NA | NA | TRBJ1-5 | TRBV15
CASSFRDFYEQYF | TGCGCCAGCAGCTTCAGGGACTTTTACGAGCAGTACTTC | NA | NA | TRBJ2-7 | TRBV5-1
CASSEAGTRGGEQFF | TGTGCCAGCAGTGAAGCGGGAACCCGCGGAGGGGAGCAGTTCTTC | NA | NA | TRBJ2-1 | TRBV25-1
CSAETNEKLFF | TGCAGTGCTGAGACTAATGAAAAACTGTTTTTT | NA | NA | TRBJ1-4 | TRBV20-1
CATETRNPYNEQFF | TGTGCCACCGAAACAAGAAACCCATACAATGAGCAGTTCTTC | NA | NA | TRBJ2-1 | TRBV19
CASSPLTGPTNTEAFF | TGCGCCAGCAGCCCTTTAACAGGGCCCACAAACACTGAAGCTTTCTTT | NA | NA | TRBJ1-1 | TRBV5-1
CATQTSGNTDTQYF | TGTGCCACGCAGACTAGCGGAAACACAGATACGCAGTATTTT | NA | TRBD2 | TRBJ2-3 | TRBV6-5
CASSYNLAGGLGDEQFF | TGTGCCAGCAGTTACAACCTAGCGGGAGGCCTGGGGGATGAGCAGTTCTTC | NA | TRBD2 | TRBJ2-1 | TRBV6-2/TRBV6-3
CASSTSGGIDEQYF | TGTGCCAGCAGCACTAGCGGGGGAATCGACGAGCAGTACTTC | NA | TRBD2 | TRBJ2-7 | TRBV7-6
CACQLAGGYEQYF | TGTGCCTGTCAACTAGCGGGGGGGTACGAGCAGTACTTC | few | TRBD2 | TRBJ2-7 | TRBV30
CASGGAGLEKLFF | TGTGCCAGCGGTGGGGCAGGGCTCGAAAAACTGTTTTTT | NA | NA | TRBJ1-4 | TRBV6-6
CASSFAGSTLLEQYF | TGTGCCAGCAGCTTCGCGGGATCTACCCTCCTCGAGCAGTACTTC | NA | NA | TRBJ2-7 | TRBV5-6
CATRGTGGGYTF | TGTGCCACCAGGGGGACAGGGGGAGGCTACACCTTC | few | TRBD1 | TRBJ1-2 | TRBV24-1
CASSSTLAGGLDTQYF | TGTGCCAGCAGTTCTACCCTAGCGGGAGGGTTGGATACGCAGTATTTT | NA | TRBD2 | TRBJ2-3 | TRBV2
CASSQTGQPQHF | TGTGCCAGCAGCCAAACCGGTCAGCCCCAGCATTTT | few | NA | TRBJ1-5 | TRBV3-1/TRBV3-2
CASSIFGAALEAFF | TGTGCCAGTAGTATATTTGGGGCAGCTCTTGAAGCTTTCTTT | NA | NA | TRBJ1-1 | TRBV19
CASSFQGARVTEAFF | TGTGCCAGCAGTTTTCAGGGGGCGCGGGTCACTGAAGCTTTCTTT | NA | TRBD1 | TRBJ1-1 | TRBV9
CASSLVAGSNYGYTF | TGCGCCAGCAGCTTGGTAGCGGGTTCCAACTATGGCTACACCTTC | NA | NA | TRBJ1-2 | TRBV5-1
CASYQGQGNTEAFF | TGTGCCAGCTACCAGGGCCAGGGGAACACTGAAGCTTTCTTT | NA | NA | TRBJ1-1 | TRBV18
CASSLDLRDQPQHF | TGTGCCAGCAGCTTAGATTTGAGGGATCAGCCCCAGCATTTT | once | NA | TRBJ1-5 | TRBV7-2
CASSLGPTGGRGTEAFF | TGTGCCAGCAGTTTAGGCCCCACAGGGGGACGCGGAACTGAAGCTTTCTTT | NA | TRBD1 | TRBJ1-1 | TRBV28
CASSFGTVYEQYF | TGTGCCAGCAGTTTCGGGACAGTCTACGAGCAGTACTTC | NA | TRBD1 | TRBJ2-7 | TRBV12-3/TRBV12-4
CASSFSRGSGNTIYF | TGTGCCAGCAGCTTTAGTCGGGGGTCCGGAAACACCATATATTTT | NA | NA | TRBJ1-3 | TRBV7-9
CASSLSTDNYGYTF | TGTGCCAGCTCACTTTCGACAGATAATTATGGCTACACCTTC | NA | NA | TRBJ1-2 | TRBV18
CATRDRGTDTQYF | TGTGCCACCCGGGACAGGGGCACAGATACGCAGTATTTT | NA | TRBD1 | TRBJ2-3 | TRBV5-4
CASTIAGTAYGYTF | TGTGCCAGCACCATAGCCGGAACCGCGTATGGCTACACCTTC | NA | NA | TRBJ1-2 | TRBV28
CASSPKAGSPYEQYF | TGTGCCAGCAGCCCAAAGGCCGGGAGTCCTTACGAGCAGTACTTC | NA | NA | TRBJ2-7 | TRBV11-2
CASSSRRDSEQFF | TGTGCCAGCAGCTCCCGTCGTGATAGTGAGCAGTTCTTC | few | NA | TRBJ2-1 | TRBV11-2
CASSDFPGVRGHSPLHF | TGTGCCAGCAGTGATTTTCCGGGCGTCAGGGGGCATTCACCCCTCCACTTT | NA | TRBD1 | TRBJ1-6 | TRBV2
CASSLASGAYNEQFF | TGCGCCAGCAGCTTGGCTAGCGGGGCGTACAATGAGCAGTTCTTC | few | TRBD2 | TRBJ2-1 | TRBV5-1
CASSEMGQGDNEQFF | TGTGCCAGCAGTGAAATGGGACAGGGCGACAATGAGCAGTTCTTC | NA | TRBD1 | TRBJ2-1 | TRBV6-1
CASSLVTGASYEQYF | TGTGCCAGCAGCCTAGTGACAGGTGCCTCCTACGAGCAGTACTTC | NA | NA | TRBJ2-7 | TRBV7-2
CASSWDRVNEQYF | TGCGCCAGCAGCTGGGACAGGGTCAACGAGCAGTACTTC | NA | TRBD1 | TRBJ2-7 | TRBV5-1
CASSYLAGPGNEQFF | TGTGCCAGCAGTTACTTAGCGGGCCCTGGCAATGAGCAGTTCTTC | NA | TRBD2 | TRBJ2-1 | TRBV6-5